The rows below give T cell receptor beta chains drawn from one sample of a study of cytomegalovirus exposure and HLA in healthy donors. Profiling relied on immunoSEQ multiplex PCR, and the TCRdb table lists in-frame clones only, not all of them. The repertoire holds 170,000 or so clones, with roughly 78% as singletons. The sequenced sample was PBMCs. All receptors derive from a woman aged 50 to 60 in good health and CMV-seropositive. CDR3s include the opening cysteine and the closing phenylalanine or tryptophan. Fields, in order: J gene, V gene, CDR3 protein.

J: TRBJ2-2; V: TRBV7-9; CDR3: CASSPSRGGANTGELFF
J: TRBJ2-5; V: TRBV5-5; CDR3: CASSLWLGGGETQYF
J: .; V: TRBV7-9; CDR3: CASSLGLDSQVYEQYF
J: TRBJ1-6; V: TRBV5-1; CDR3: CASSLGIIRGLLDSPLHF
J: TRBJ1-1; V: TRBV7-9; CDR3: CASRDQTGSTEAFF
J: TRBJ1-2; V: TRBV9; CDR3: CASSPLDRVDYGYTF
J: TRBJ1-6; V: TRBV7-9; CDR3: CASSALGQTNSPLHF
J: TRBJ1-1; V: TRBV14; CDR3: CASSQEFGGDEAFF
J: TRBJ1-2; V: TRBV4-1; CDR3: CASSSGQGDYGYTF
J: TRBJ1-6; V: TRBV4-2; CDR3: CASSQDPLRSSYNSPLHF
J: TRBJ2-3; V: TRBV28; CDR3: CASRRLAGGPDTQYF
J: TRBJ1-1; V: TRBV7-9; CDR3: CASSKGRPEAFF
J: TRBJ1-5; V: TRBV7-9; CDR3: CASSPDSFNQPQHF
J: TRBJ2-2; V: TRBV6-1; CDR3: CASSVGSGELFF
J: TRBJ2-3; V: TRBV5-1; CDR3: CASSSPRGGRSTDTQYF
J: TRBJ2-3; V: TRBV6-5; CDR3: CASSYSAGSTDTQYF
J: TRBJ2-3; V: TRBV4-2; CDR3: CASSQIQGGTNTQYF
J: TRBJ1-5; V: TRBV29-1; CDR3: CSAMTGVGNQPQHF
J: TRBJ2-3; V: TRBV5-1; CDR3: CASSTATDTQYF
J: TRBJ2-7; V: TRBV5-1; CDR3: CASGRDRSYEQYF
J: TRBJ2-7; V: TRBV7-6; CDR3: CASSSDYEQYF
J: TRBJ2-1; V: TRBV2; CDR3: CASREQGFSGNEQFF
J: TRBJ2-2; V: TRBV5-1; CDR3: CASSSLRRDSQNTGELFF
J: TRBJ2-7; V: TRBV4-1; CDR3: CASSQDGRQGNYEQYF
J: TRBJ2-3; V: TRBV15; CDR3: CATSREGTGWGTDTQYF
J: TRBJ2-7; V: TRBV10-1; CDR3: CASRQGWEKQYF
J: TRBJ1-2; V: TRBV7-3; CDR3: CASAPRGGEGYTF
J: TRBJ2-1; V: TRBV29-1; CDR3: CSVVYMDNEQFF